Sequencing of this TCR beta chain was carried out in a study of tumor-infiltrating lymphocytes in primary liver carcinoma. V was pared by 2 bases and J by 4 bases, with 8 bases between. The CDR3 consists of 13 residues. In germline, CDR1 is MNHEY, CDR2 SVGAGI. Study-level results: Blood's top-250-clone fraction was significantly lower than that of tumors (p = 0.039).

Making TCR beta cDNA involved around 540 ng total RNA and a constant-region primer. ARM-PCR was slightly modified, and three nested multiplex PCR rounds with it gave rise to the TCR beta libraries. TRBV1-TRBV30 forward primers and a C-beta reverse primer were used in the first two PCR rounds, which each ran for about 9 cycles. MiXCR, run by TCRdb on the multiplex PCR reads, gives a single entry per CDR3 protein. The sample contains about 100,000 distinct CDR3 sequences, around 63% of which appear only once. This clonotype appeared many times. Antigen: not known. DNA and RNA were both co-extracted from 20-30 mg of bulk tissue that had not been sorted. Primary liver carcinoma in the patients was surgically resected. All tumor specimens exceeded 75% viable tumor cells.

This sequence was found in a woman aged 55-69 years with primary liver carcinoma and hepatitis B virus infection. Sequencing input: liver tumor tissue from sampling region 5. Described subset: tumor region T5, tumor centre. J is TRBJ1-1 and V is TRBV6-5; D unresolved. The CDR3: CASSYRRLTEAFF. CDR3 bases: TGTGCCAGCAGTTACAGGCGACTCACTGAAGCTTTCTTT.